These T cell receptor beta chains were read from a single sample in a study of T cells in Graves' hyperthyroidism and ophthalmopathy. TCRdb itself ran the multiplex PCR reads through MiXCR, one entry per CDR3 protein. The sample comprises 300,000 to 450,000 distinct CDR3 sequences, 13% to 15% of which are singletons, and roughly a fifth rests with the top ten. The material sequenced was blood. These receptors were taken from a woman in her 30s with Graves' ophthalmopathy. CDR3s include the opening cysteine and the closing phenylalanine or tryptophan. Each record gives: D gene, clone size, J gene, V gene, CDR3 DNA, CDR3 protein. The D gene is left open where the match is weak. Size is omitted from some rows. Given values are once, few, many or a class for expanded clones.

>NA|NA|TRBJ2-1|TRBV19
TGTGCCAGTAGTATAAGGCTTACTAGTGGGAATGAGCAGTTCTTC
CASSIRLTSGNEQFF
>NA|many|TRBJ2-7|TRBV12-3/TRBV12-4
TGTGCCAGCAGTTTAGCGCGAAGGGGGACCTACGAGCAGTACTTC
CASSLARRGTYEQYF
>TRBD1|many|TRBJ2-7|TRBV12-3/TRBV12-4
TGTGCCAGCAGTTTGGGGACAGGGGGTATCTACGAGCAGTACTTC
CASSLGTGGIYEQYF
>TRBD1|many|TRBJ2-2|TRBV28
TGTGCCAGCAGTGTCGGGACAGGGCACACCGGGGAGCTGTTTTTT
CASSVGTGHTGELFF
>NA|NA|TRBJ1-1|TRBV6-2/TRBV6-3
TGTGCCAGCACAGAAGGGCTGATCGAAGCTTTCTTT
CASTEGLIEAFF
>NA|few|TRBJ2-7|TRBV13
TGTGCCAGCAGCTTAAGGGTCGGGGAGCAGTACTTC
CASSLRVGEQYF
>NA|many|TRBJ1-4|TRBV19
TGTGCCAGTAGTATAGGCTCCCAGAAGAATGAAAAACTGTTTTTT
CASSIGSQKNEKLFF
>NA|many|TRBJ1-1|TRBV12-3/TRBV12-4
TGTGCCAGCACCACGGGACCCGCGAACACTGAAGCTTTCTTT
CASTTGPANTEAFF
>NA|NA|TRBJ2-1|TRBV4-2
TGTGCCAGCAGCCACGTGGACTACAATGAGCAGTTCTTC
CASSHVDYNEQFF
>TRBD2|many|TRBJ2-3|TRBV12-3/TRBV12-4
TGTGCCAGCAGGAACGGGGGGTTCACGGATACGCAGTATTTT
CASRNGGFTDTQYF
>NA|NA|TRBJ1-1|TRBV10-2
TGCGCCAGCAGTCAGATGACAGTGAACACTGAAGCTTTCTTT
CASSQMTVNTEAFF
>NA|many|TRBJ1-2|TRBV20-1
TGCAGTGCTCAGGAGCGGGGCTACACCTTC
CSAQERGYTF
>NA|many|TRBJ2-2|TRBV27
TGTGCCAGCAGTGCTGGGGGGGCAAAGAACACCGGGGAGCTGTTTTTT
CASSAGGAKNTGELFF
>NA|NA|TRBJ2-6|TRBV6-2/TRBV6-3
TGTGCCAGCAGCCGGTACGGGGCCAACGTCCTGACTTTC
CASSRYGANVLTF
>NA|NA|TRBJ1-6|TRBV2
TGTGCCAGCAGTATGGGGTATAATTCACCCCTCCACTTT
CASSMGYNSPLHF
>NA|NA|TRBJ1-5|TRBV27
TGTGCCAGCAGGCCCCCGGGAAATCAGCCCCAGCATTTT
CASRPPGNQPQHF
>TRBD1|many|TRBJ1-3|TRBV29-1
TGCAGCGTTGGACAGGGGAACTCTGGAAACACCATATATTTT
CSVGQGNSGNTIYF
>NA|many|TRBJ1-4|TRBV18
TGTGCCAGCTCAAGGGGCACTAATGAAAAACTGTTTTTT
CASSRGTNEKLFF
>TRBD1|many|TRBJ1-5|TRBV2
TGTGCCAGCAGTGAAGGTGGGGCAGGGGGCCTCGGCAATCAGCCCCAGCATTTT
CASSEGGAGGLGNQPQHF
>NA|many|TRBJ1-1|TRBV3-1
TGTGCCAGCAGCGATATTACTGAAGCTTTCTTT
CASSDITEAFF
>NA|NA|TRBJ2-1|TRBV11-1
TGTGCCAGCAGCCCCAGGAGAACCTCTCAGATCAATGAGCAGTTCTTC
CASSPRRTSQINEQFF
>NA|many|TRBJ2-5|TRBV3-1
TGTGCCAGCAGCCAAGGGCAACAAGAGACCCAGTACTTC
CASSQGQQETQYF
>NA|many|TRBJ1-6|TRBV20-1
TGCAGTGCTACCCCAGGAGGGGGTCTCTATAATTCACCCCTCCACTTT
CSATPGGGLYNSPLHF
>NA|many|TRBJ2-3|TRBV6-1
TGTGCCAGCAGCGACCGACAGACAGATACGCAGTATTTT
CASSDRQTDTQYF
>NA|NA|TRBJ2-5|TRBV4-1
TGCGCCAGCAGCCAGGCCCCGGGGGGCGTCCGTGAACCCCAGTACTTC
CASSQAPGGVREPQYF
>NA|many|TRBJ2-3|TRBV2
TGTGCCAGTAGTACAGGCCCAAGCACAGATACGCAGTATTTT
CASSTGPSTDTQYF
>TRBD1|many|TRBJ2-3|TRBV28
TGTGCCAGCAGTTCCACCCAGGGGGTCCTTTTCACAGATACGCAGTATTTT
CASSSTQGVLFTDTQYF
>TRBD2|NA|TRBJ2-2|TRBV7-9
TGTGCCAGCAGCTACGGACTAGCGGGGGAACGTACCGGGGAGCTGGTTTTT
CASSYGLAGERTGELVF
>NA|NA|TRBJ2-5|TRBV19
TGTGCCAGTAGTGGGACGATTAGGGGTGAGACCCAGTACTTC
CASSGTIRGETQYF
>TRBD2|many|TRBJ2-1|TRBV7-6
TGTGCCAGCAGCGTAAGCGGGGGGGGCTACAATGAGCAGTTCTTC
CASSVSGGGYNEQFF
>TRBD1|many|TRBJ1-1|TRBV20-1
TGCAGTGCTAGTTACAACGGACAGGTGAACACTGAAGCTTTCTTT
CSASYNGQVNTEAFF
>NA|many|TRBJ2-7|TRBV12-3/TRBV12-4
TGTGCCAGCAGGACCCAACTAGAAGGCGAGCAGTACTTC
CASRTQLEGEQYF
>NA|many|TRBJ1-3|TRBV7-2
TGTGCCAGCAGCTTAGGACGTGGAAACACCATATATTTT
CASSLGRGNTIYF
>NA|many|TRBJ2-2|TRBV11-2
TGTGCCAGCAGCCCCACCCCCTTCCGGACCGGGGAGCTGTTTTTT
CASSPTPFRTGELFF
>NA|many|TRBJ2-3|TRBV28
TGTGCCAGCAGGCGCCAGCTTTCAGATACGCAGTATTTT
CASRRQLSDTQYF
>NA|many|TRBJ2-3|TRBV18
TGTGCCAGCTCACTCAAGGGAGCAGATACGCAGTATTTT
CASSLKGADTQYF
>TRBD2|NA|TRBJ2-5|TRBV3-1
TGTGCCAGCAGCCCGACTAGCGGGGGGGCATGGGAGACCCAGTACTTC
CASSPTSGGAWETQYF
>NA|many|TRBJ2-7|TRBV20-1
TGCAGTGCTAGACCAACTGTTAGCTCCTACGAGCAGTACTTC
CSARPTVSSYEQYF
>NA|many|TRBJ1-5|TRBV7-2
TGTGCCAGCAGCTCCAGGGGTAATCAGCCCCAGCATTTT
CASSSRGNQPQHF
>TRBD2|many|TRBJ2-1|TRBV7-2
TGTGCCAGCAGCTCTGCGGGGGCCTACAATGAGCAGTTCTTC
CASSSAGAYNEQFF
>TRBD2|many|TRBJ2-1|TRBV11-2
TGTGCCAGCAGCTCACGGGGGGGCTCCTACAATGAGCAGTTCTTC
CASSSRGGSYNEQFF
>NA|many|TRBJ2-5|TRBV7-2
TGTGCCAGCAGCCTACAGGTCCAAGAGACCCAGTACTTC
CASSLQVQETQYF
>NA|many|TRBJ1-2|TRBV3-1
TGTGCCAGCAGCCAAGGAGTAGTGAACTATGGCTACACCTTC
CASSQGVVNYGYTF